Listed below are T cell receptor beta chains from one sample, sequenced in a study of blood T cell repertoires in COVID-19. Sequenced by immunoSEQ multiplex PCR; TCRdb stores in-frame clones only, minus some. There are 150,000 to 200,000 clones in the sample; around 80% occur only once, and roughly a sixth lies in the top ten. Sequenced: PBMCs or T cells enriched from blood (not recorded which). The receptors derive from a woman aged 50 to 60 with acute COVID-19. CDR3s include the opening cysteine and the closing phenylalanine or tryptophan. The D gene is left open where the match is weak. Clone size is given for some rows only: seen once, a few or many times, or a class if the clone is expanded.

v_gene	abundance	d_gene	j_gene	CDR3nt	CDR3aa
TRBV9	.	.	TRBJ1-5	TGTGCCAGCAGCGCTCTGCAGACTGATCAGCCCCAGCATTTT	CASSALQTDQPQHF
TRBV28	.	TRBD1	TRBJ1-3	TGTGCCAGCTCATTACGACAGGGTGGAATAAACACCATATATTTT	CASSLRQGGINTIYF
TRBV5-1	.	TRBD1	TRBJ1-2	TGCGCCAGCAGCTCACAGGGGGCCTATGGCTACACCTTC	CASSSQGAYGYTF
TRBV27	few	.	TRBJ2-1	TGTGCCAGCAGTTTAGCTCAGTCCTATGAGCAGTTCTTC	CASSLAQSYEQFF
TRBV11-3	.	.	TRBJ2-1	TGTGCCAGCAGCTTAGGCGGTCGTAATGAGCAGTTCTTC	CASSLGGRNEQFF
TRBV5-1	.	TRBD1	TRBJ2-5	TGCGCCAGCAGCTGGGGGACAGGGGCCGGACAAGAGACCCAGTACTTC	CASSWGTGAGQETQYF
TRBV28	once	TRBD1	TRBJ1-1	TGTGCCAGCTCGACGGACAGGGGGAGAACTGAAGCTTTCTTT	CASSTDRGRTEAFF
TRBV6-5	.	TRBD1	TRBJ1-1	TGTGCCAGCGTAAGGGGGCTTGTGAACACTGAAGCTTTCTTT	CASVRGLVNTEAFF
TRBV9	.	TRBD1	TRBJ1-2	TGTGCCAGCAGCGACTACAGGGGGCAGGGTGGCTACACCTTC	CASSDYRGQGGYTF
TRBV7-3	.	TRBD2	TRBJ2-3	TGTGCCAGCAGCTTCCTAGCGGGGAGCACAGATACGCAGTATTTT	CASSFLAGSTDTQYF
TRBV28	.	.	TRBJ2-2	TGTGCCAGCAGTTTATACGAACTAGCTCGGACCGGGGAGCTGTTTTTT	CASSLYELARTGELFF
TRBV5-1	once	.	TRBJ2-6	TGCGCCAGCAGCTTACAGGGTACTGGGGCCAACGTCCTGACTTTC	CASSLQGTGANVLTF
TRBV4-1	few	.	TRBJ1-1	TGCGCCAGCAGCCGGGCAGAGATAAACACTGAAGCTTTCTTT	CASSRAEINTEAFF
TRBV2	.	.	TRBJ1-1	TGTGCCAGCAGTGAATCGGGGCTGGGAGGGACTGAAGCTTTCTTT	CASSESGLGGTEAFF
TRBV12-5	.	TRBD2	TRBJ2-2	TGTGCTAGTGGTTCAAATGAGATTAGCGGGGGGCCCGGGGAGCTGTTTTTT	CASGSNEISGGPGELFF
TRBV9	.	.	TRBJ1-3	TGTGCCAGCAGCGCCCAAGGGGGATACTCTGGAAACACCATATATTTT	CASSAQGGYSGNTIYF
TRBV28	.	TRBD1	TRBJ1-2	TGTGCCAGCAGTTTGGGACAGGGGCTGAATGGCTACACCTTC	CASSLGQGLNGYTF
TRBV19	.	.	TRBJ2-4	TGTGCCAGTACGTGGGGGGACAAAAACATTCAGTACTTC	CASTWGDKNIQYF
TRBV11-2	.	TRBD2	TRBJ2-3	TGTGCCAGCAGCTTAGGTCGGACTAGCGGGGCAATTACAGATACGCAGTATTTT	CASSLGRTSGAITDTQYF
TRBV7-9	.	.	TRBJ1-2	TGTGCCAGCAGCGCAAGCGCAAATACTGGATATGGCTACACCTTC	CASSASANTGYGYTF
TRBV7-2	.	.	TRBJ1-5	TGTGCCAGCAGCTTAGCCGGGGGAGGGAGCAATCAGCCCCAGCATTTT	CASSLAGGGSNQPQHF
TRBV19	few	TRBD1	TRBJ1-5	TGTGCCAGTAGTAGGGGGTACAGGGGTGATCAGCCCCAGCATTTT	CASSRGYRGDQPQHF
TRBV12-3/TRBV12-4	once	TRBD1	TRBJ2-5	TGTGCCACCATGCAGGGGGACCAAGAGACCCAGTACTTC	CATMQGDQETQYF
TRBV3-1/TRBV3-2	.	.	TRBJ1-2	TGTGCCAGCAGCCACGGGGGGCAGGCAGCTAACTATGGCTACACCTTC	CASSHGGQAANYGYTF
TRBV3-1/TRBV3-2	few	TRBD2	TRBJ2-5	TGTGCCAGCAGCCAACAAGCGGGGGGGCGCCAAGAGACCCAGTACTTC	CASSQQAGGRQETQYF
TRBV6-4	.	.	TRBJ2-1	TGTGCCAGCAACCCGACCGAACAGAAGGACAATGAGCAGTTCTTC	CASNPTEQKDNEQFF